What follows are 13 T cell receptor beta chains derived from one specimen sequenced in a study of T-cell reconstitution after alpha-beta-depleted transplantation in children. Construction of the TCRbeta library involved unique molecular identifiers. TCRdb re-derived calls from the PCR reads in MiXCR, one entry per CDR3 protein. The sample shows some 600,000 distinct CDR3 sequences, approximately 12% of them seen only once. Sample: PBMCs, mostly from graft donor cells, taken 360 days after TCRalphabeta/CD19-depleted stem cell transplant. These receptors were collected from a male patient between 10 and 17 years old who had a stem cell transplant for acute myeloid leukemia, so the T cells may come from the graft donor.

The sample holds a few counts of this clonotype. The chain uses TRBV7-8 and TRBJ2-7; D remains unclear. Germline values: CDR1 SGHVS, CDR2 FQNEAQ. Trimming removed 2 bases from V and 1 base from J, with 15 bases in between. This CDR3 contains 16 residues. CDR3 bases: TGTGCCAGCAGCTTACCAAGAACGGGCGTGTCCTACGAGCAGTACTTC. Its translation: CASSLPRTGVSYEQYF.

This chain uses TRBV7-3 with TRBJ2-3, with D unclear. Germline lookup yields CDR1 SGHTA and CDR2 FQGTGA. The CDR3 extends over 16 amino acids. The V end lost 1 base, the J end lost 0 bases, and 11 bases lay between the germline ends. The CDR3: CASSLRAGPSTDTQYF. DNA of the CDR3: TGTGCCAGCAGCTTAAGGGCCGGACCTAGCACAGATACGCAGTATTTT.

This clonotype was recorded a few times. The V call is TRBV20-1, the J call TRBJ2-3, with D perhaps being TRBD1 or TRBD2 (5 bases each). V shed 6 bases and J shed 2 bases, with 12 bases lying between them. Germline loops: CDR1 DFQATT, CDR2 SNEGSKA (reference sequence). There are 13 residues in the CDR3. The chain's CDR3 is CSAGDLITDTQYF. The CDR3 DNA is TGCAGTGCGGGGGACCTAATCACAGATACGCAGTATTTT.

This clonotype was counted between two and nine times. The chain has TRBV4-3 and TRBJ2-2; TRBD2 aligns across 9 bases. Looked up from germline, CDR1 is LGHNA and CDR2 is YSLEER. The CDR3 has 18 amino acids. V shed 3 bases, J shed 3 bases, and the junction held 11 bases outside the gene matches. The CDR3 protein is CASSQRFRAGGHTGELFF. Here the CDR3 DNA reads TGCGCCAGCAGCCAGAGATTCAGAGCGGGAGGTCACACCGGGGAGCTGTTTTTT.

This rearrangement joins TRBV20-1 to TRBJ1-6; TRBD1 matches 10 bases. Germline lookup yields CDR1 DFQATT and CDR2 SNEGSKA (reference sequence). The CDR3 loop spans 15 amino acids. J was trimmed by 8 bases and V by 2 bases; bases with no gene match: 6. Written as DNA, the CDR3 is TGCAGTGCTAGACGTCCTGGGACAGGGGATTCACCCCTCCACTTT. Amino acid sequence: CSARRPGTGDSPLHF.

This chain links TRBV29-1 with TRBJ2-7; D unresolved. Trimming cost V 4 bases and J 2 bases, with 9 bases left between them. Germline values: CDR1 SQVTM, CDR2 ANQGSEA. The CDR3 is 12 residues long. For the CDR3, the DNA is TGCAGCGTTGTGGTGACGGCCTACGAGCAGTACTTC. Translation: CSVVVTAYEQYF.

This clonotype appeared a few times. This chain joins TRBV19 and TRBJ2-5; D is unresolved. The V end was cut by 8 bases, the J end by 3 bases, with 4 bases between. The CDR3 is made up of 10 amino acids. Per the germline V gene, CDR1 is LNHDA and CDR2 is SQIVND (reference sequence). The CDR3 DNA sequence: TGTGCCAGTGGGGAAGAGACCCAGTACTTC. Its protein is CASGEETQYF.

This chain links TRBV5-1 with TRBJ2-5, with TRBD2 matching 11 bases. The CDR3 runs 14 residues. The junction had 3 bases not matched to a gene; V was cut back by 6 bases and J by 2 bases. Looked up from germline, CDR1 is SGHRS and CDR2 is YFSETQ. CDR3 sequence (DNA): TGCGCCAGCAAAGGGACTAGCGGACAAGAGACCCAGTACTTC. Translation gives CASKGTSGQETQYF.

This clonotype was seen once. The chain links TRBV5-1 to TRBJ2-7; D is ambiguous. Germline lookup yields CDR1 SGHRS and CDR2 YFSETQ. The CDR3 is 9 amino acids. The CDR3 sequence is CASSFRTRV. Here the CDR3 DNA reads TGCGCCAGCAGCTTCAGGACGAGGGTC.

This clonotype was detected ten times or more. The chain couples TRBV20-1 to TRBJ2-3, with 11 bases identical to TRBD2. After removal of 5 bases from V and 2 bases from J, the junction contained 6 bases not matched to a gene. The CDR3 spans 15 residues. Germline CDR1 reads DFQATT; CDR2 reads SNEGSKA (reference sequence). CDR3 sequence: CSAPGTSGYTDTQYF. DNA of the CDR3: TGCAGTGCTCCCGGGACTAGCGGTTACACAGATACGCAGTATTTT.

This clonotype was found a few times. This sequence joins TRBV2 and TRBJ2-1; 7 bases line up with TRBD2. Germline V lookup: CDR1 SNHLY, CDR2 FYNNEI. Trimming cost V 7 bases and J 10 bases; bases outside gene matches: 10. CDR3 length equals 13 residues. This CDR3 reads CASKAQRGGEQFF. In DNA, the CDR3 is TGTGCCAGCAAGGCACAGCGGGGCGGGGAGCAGTTCTTC.

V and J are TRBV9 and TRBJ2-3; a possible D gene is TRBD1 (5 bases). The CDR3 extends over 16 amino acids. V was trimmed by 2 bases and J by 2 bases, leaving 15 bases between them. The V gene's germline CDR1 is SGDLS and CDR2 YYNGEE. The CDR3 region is CASSVRQHPLTDTQYF. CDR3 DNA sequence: TGTGCCAGCAGCGTTCGACAGCATCCCCTCACAGATACGCAGTATTTT.

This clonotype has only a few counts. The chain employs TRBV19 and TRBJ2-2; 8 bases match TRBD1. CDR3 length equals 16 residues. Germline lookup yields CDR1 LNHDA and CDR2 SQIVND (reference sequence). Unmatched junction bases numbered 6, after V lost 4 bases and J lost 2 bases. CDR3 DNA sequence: TGTGCCAGTAGTACCTGGACAGGGACCAACACCGGGGAGCTGTTTTTT. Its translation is CASSTWTGTNTGELFF.